This T cell receptor (beta chain) was identified in a study of cytomegalovirus exposure and HLA in healthy donors (dated 2017 in TCRdb). Looking at the study overall: In an earlier analysis of under 750 of the donors, about 270 Gb of sequence data and roughly 100 million unique TCR beta sequences from about 180 million T cells were reported. An early release that covered some 630 HLA-typed donors contained around 300 gigabases of sequencing data and about 93 million unique TCR sequences. Of the roughly 400 genotyped donors, approximately 80% fell in the genetic ancestry cluster associated with self-reported Caucasian donors. The aim of the study was to test whether cataloging public T cell receptors could identify signatures of past pathogen exposure. The T cell repertoires of several hundred subjects were profiled by immunosequencing and related to cytomegalovirus serostatus. Besides the first cohort of 550 to 750 subjects, a separate validation cohort made up of roughly 120 different subjects was used. High-throughput TCR immunosequencing, statistical association of individual TCRs with disease status, and machine learning were combined to predict cytomegalovirus infection status. A later analysis re-examined previously published TCR beta repertoires from more than 600 donors and added high-resolution HLA genotyping to investigate patterns of TCR occurrence. Rather than drawing on any new phenotypic data, the later analysis identified candidate immune exposures from TCR beta sequences and the way those sequences occurred across donors. To decide whether each TCR beta V gene segment behaved as functional or pseudogenic, an earlier analysis of some 540 of the donors relied on high-throughput TCR beta sequencing. Donor age, sex, ethnicity and CMV serostatus were compiled together with the repertoire data. Genome-wide SNP genotypes for about 65% of the 666 donors were used in a later genetic analysis, which treated that subset as a discovery cohort. All discovery cohort repertoires had been generated using a single sequencing platform. HLA typing included class I and class II loci at four-digit resolution. The number of donors typed differed by locus, with roughly 629-640 for A, B, C, DRB1 and DQB1, around 500 for DQA1, 600 to 610 for DPA1, and 472 for DPB1. Because of strong linkage in the cohort, 4 to 6 DR-DQ haplotypes were treated as single units for association and clustering. Among about 390 genotyped donors of the cohort, an average of roughly 240,000 unique TCR beta nucleotide sequences were sequenced per donor, roughly 20% of them non-productive.

The cohort consisted of 600 to 700 healthy bone marrow donors. At the time of sampling, all cohort members were nominally healthy, though unrecorded immune exposures were likely present. The donor tested CMV seronegative, placing the donor among the approximately 360 seronegative members of the cohort. Every donor gave a peripheral blood sample, and the peripheral blood mononuclear cells from that sample were used for TCR beta sequencing. The Qiagen DNeasy Blood Extraction Kit was used to extract genomic DNA from the blood cell samples. Study-wide conclusions, independent of this receptor: The study listed approximately 160 TCR beta chains as associated with cytomegalovirus. Several of the top co-occurrence clusters appeared to be linked to parvovirus B19, influenza, CMV and Epstein-Barr virus, according to a later analysis. In a later analysis, TCR association rates were found to vary across HLA loci, with the most associated TCRs seen for DRB1 alleles and the fewest for HLA-C alleles. In an earlier analysis of under 600 of the donors, most TCR beta V segments were observed in productive rearrangements about 87% or about 30% of the time, broadly matching IMGT annotations. Because counts were too low, seventeen rarely observed V segments, including chromosome 9 orphons, were left out of the earlier analysis of approximately 500 of the donors. In a later genetic analysis, a missense DCLRE1C variant was associated with V-gene and J-gene trimming of TCR beta chains, and the association was replicated in an independent cohort. At a false discovery rate of 0.05, a later analysis linked 16,951 TCR beta sequences to specific HLA alleles. Because the 87-base-pair reads could not distinguish some IMGT-functional V segments, including TRBV6-2 and TRBV6-3, those segments were excluded. Because some donors lacked HLA typing at each locus, the association tests relied only on the typed subset. Most TCR sequences were observed very rarely across donors, whereas some public TCRs were present in many individuals. A further reported finding was that TCR beta sequences accurately predicted the HLA-A and HLA-B alleles for most subjects in the first cohort. Compared with the approximately 670-donor mean, donors in an Asian-associated ancestry cluster had fewer N-insertions in productive TCRs, according to a later genetic analysis. The presence/absence analyses assumed that sequencing depth was roughly uniform across donors, and that assumption may not be true. The sequencing pipeline was judged likely to have produced a cluster of highly shared sequence variants as a technical artifact. The classifier was reported to diagnose cytomegalovirus status with high specificity and sensitivity in both the original cohort and the validation cohort. When HLA alleles, especially DR and DQ, strongly co-occurred, attributing TCR associations to individual alleles was difficult. Correlated functional status among segregating V segments might be attributable to linkage disequilibrium, but an unknown experimental factor could not be ruled out. In a later analysis, HLA-associated TCR beta chains were found to be more clonally expanded and to have lower generation probabilities than equally common non-associated chains. The authors suggested that the approach could potentially be generalized to other disease states and immunological phenotypes. Most CMV-associated TCR beta chains appeared to be HLA-restricted in a later analysis, and the HLA associations seemed to be driven largely by CMV exposure. This cohort had only TCR beta chains sequenced, and the lack of alpha or paired-chain data limited which features could be detected. The only immune exposure information available for the cohort was CMV serostatus. Three of the identified cytomegalovirus-associated TCR beta chains were confirmed in vitro to be specific for cytomegalovirus antigens.

About this clone: Its antigen remains unidentified. Per-base qualities were not stored, and no clone one base away is much larger.

Libraries were built with the immunoSEQ multiplex PCR assay. The multiplex PCR relied on a mix of 60 forward primers for TCR Vbeta segments and 13 reverse primers for TCR Jbeta segments. The CDR3 region of rearranged TCR beta genes was amplified from genomic DNA with a multiplex PCR assay. The Illumina HiSeq System was used to sequence the amplified TCR beta libraries as 87-base-pair reads. For the original study's pipeline: A later analysis tallied 80 million to 95 million unique TCR beta chains across the roughly 610 repertoires, and some 10 million of those chains were shared by two or more donors. Raw reads were error-corrected and collapsed into unique sequences with a nearest-neighbor algorithm that merged closely related sequences to remove PCR and sequencing errors. V, D and J gene segments were assigned by aligning CDR3 sequences to IMGT reference sequences. For a sequence to be retained, at least a six-nucleotide match to both a V gene segment and a J gene segment was required. A rearrangement counted as productive if the CDR3 had no stop codons and remained in frame with V and J, and every other rearrangement counted as non-productive. CDR3 was defined according to IMGT convention as the region running from the second conserved V-encoded cysteine to the conserved J-encoded phenylalanine. In an earlier analysis of around 570 of the donors, sequences lacking an unambiguous match to a single V gene segment were excluded. An earlier analysis of fewer than 650 of the donors classified V segments as functional when productive rearrangements were above 56.7% and as segregating when the standard deviation between donors was above 5%. A statistical classification framework was developed to diagnose cytomegalovirus status using the catalog of TCR beta chain sequences. In a later analysis, V and J genes were assigned by comparing TCR nucleotide sequences against IMGT/GENE-DB human TR gene sequences. The TCRdist pipeline was used in a later analysis to assign CDR3 sequences and most-parsimonious VDJ recombination scenarios. In a later analysis, each TCR beta chain was defined by its CDR3 amino acid sequence together with its V-gene family, and reads without a unique V-gene family were excluded. As a way to deal with suspected cross-contamination and a sequencing artifact, a later analysis dropped hundreds of nucleotide sequences that were highly shared and had low generation probability. For each public chain, a later analysis derived a clonal expansion index from normalized ranks of inferred template counts within each repertoire. Generation probabilities in a later analysis came from a VDJ recombination model fitted to out-of-frame rearrangements, and those results were checked against IGoR. In a later analysis, hypergeometric tests were used to score TCR-TCR, TCR-HLA and TCR-CMV co-occurrence, with a repertoire-size bias correction applied to TCR pairs. In a later analysis, false discovery rates were estimated by permuting HLA or CMV assignments 20 times. A later analysis grouped co-occurring TCRs with DBSCAN, adding TCRdist sequence similarity when clustering within HLA-allele-positive subsets. Repertoires with fewer than 30,000 or more than 120,000 public chains, plus five repertoires with anomalous nucleotide sharing, were excluded from co-occurrence clustering. The immuneACCESS repertoire file appears here via TCRdb, limited to in-frame rearrangements. These files lack a portion of the clones; in checked studies, under half of the deficit traces to unresolved V genes, and the cause of the others is not known. The DNA was the basis for D and trimming; V, J and clone size are from that table. For this sample there are a few hundred thousand clones; nearly 80% appear just once. 1.5% to 2% of the sample goes to the ten largest clones.

From a lookup of the germline V gene, CDR1 and CDR2 are MNHEY and SVGAGI. V drops 5 bases and J drops 14 bases, leaving 18 bases in between. From the cysteine through the phenylalanine, the CDR3 covers 12 amino acids. The sequence is cut down to CDR3 DNA, 36 bases in frame from base 1. The sequenced material came from PBMCs. The receptor chain draws on TRBV6-5 and TRBJ1-2; TRBD1 might be the D gene, on 6 matching bases. The sequence derives from a man between 18 and 35 years old in good health and CMV-seronegative. The DNA sequence follows: TGTGCCAGCAGTCCCACAGGGCAAACACGGACCTTC. The resulting protein is CASSPTGQTRTF.